These 30 T cell receptor beta chains share one sample of origin, sequenced in a study. Here immunoSEQ multiplex PCR was the method, and the copy in TCRdb shows in-frame clones only, minus some. The table shows 45,000 to 60,000 clones, with 80% to 95% occurring only once. Material for sequencing was PBMCs. The source of these receptors is a man between 40 and 49 years old with rheumatoid arthritis.

With respect to this clone: The junction and the germline gene differ at one end; a read error may be behind it. The J gene is TRBJ2-1, the V gene TRBV7-7; D remains unclear. CDR1 is SSHAT, CDR2 FNYEAQ, per germline (reference sequence). The CDR3 runs to 15 residues. In nucleotides, the CDR3 is TGTGCTAGCAGCTTAGTACCGAACAGCTACAATGAGCAGTTCTTC. The encoded protein is CASSLVPNSYNEQFF.

This chain uses TRBV18 with TRBJ2-2; D is unclear. The germline V gene encodes CDR1 KGHSH and CDR2 LQKENI. This CDR3 has 14 amino acids. The V end was cut by 1 base, the J end by 8 bases, with 11 bases between. The CDR3 DNA follows: TGTGCCAGCTCACCACTCCCGCTTTCGGGGGAGCTGTTTTTT. It encodes CASSPLPLSGELFF.

V and J are TRBV6-6 and TRBJ2-7; 9 bases are shared with TRBD1. With V trimmed by 6 bases and J by 2 bases, 8 bases remained unmatched. Germline lookup yields CDR1 MNHNY and CDR2 SVGAGI (reference sequence). The CDR3 loop spans 15 amino acids. This CDR3 reads CASSRPGTGTYEQYF. The CDR3 region has the DNA TGTGCCAGCAGCCGACCCGGGACAGGGACCTACGAGCAGTACTTC.

The gene calls are TRBV5-1 and TRBJ2-7; no definite D call. CDR1 SGHRS and CDR2 YFSETQ come from the germline V gene. V lost 0 bases, J lost 1 base, and 11 bases lay in between. The CDR3 consists of 15 residues. CDR3 in amino acids: CASSLADIGSYEQYF. The CDR3 region has the DNA TGCGCCAGCAGCTTGGCCGACATAGGGTCCTACGAGCAGTACTTC.

This sequence joins TRBV12-3 or TRBV12-4 and TRBJ2-5; 7 nucleotides agree with TRBD1. Losses at the gene ends were 4 bases for V and 5 bases for J; bases not matched to a gene: 4. This CDR3 region has 13 residues. CDR3 protein: CASSSTGPETQYF. The CDR3, as DNA: TGTGCCAGCAGTTCGACAGGGCCTGAGACCCAGTACTTC.

This chain uses TRBV12-5 with TRBJ1-2; D not certain. The CDR3 runs 16 residues. V gave up 6 bases and J gave up 7 bases, with 24 bases separating them. Germline CDR1 reads LGHNT; CDR2 reads FRNRAP. The CDR3, as DNA: TGTGCTAGTGGCCGACTCGTTGACGGTGGATTTTTTGGCTACACCTTC. Protein sequence: CASGRLVDGGFFGYTF.

The chain has TRBV13 and TRBJ1-1, with no clear D. The CDR3 has 16 residues. Trimming shortened V by 1 base and J by 5 bases, and 17 bases separated the two germline ends. Germline V gives CDR1 PRHDT, CDR2 FYEKMQ (reference sequence). The CDR3 region is CASSLEGSREGTEAFF. In DNA form, the CDR3 reads TGTGCCAGCAGCTTAGAGGGTTCGCGCGAGGGTACTGAAGCTTTCTTT.

The sample holds one count of this clone. J is TRBJ2-3 and V is TRBV7-2; D is perhaps TRBD2 (6 bases). The CDR3 covers 15 residues. V shed 2 bases and J shed 4 bases, with 13 bases lying between them. Germline CDR1 reads SGHTA; CDR2 reads FQGNSA. CDR3 sequence (DNA): TGTGCCAGCAGCTTAAGGGGAGGTTTCGCAGATACGCAGTATTTT. It codes for CASSLRGGFADTQYF. The full variable domain, in which reference TRBV7-2 and TRBJ2-3 provide the parts outside the CDR3, is GAGVSQSPSNKVTEKGKDVELRCDPISGHTALYWYRQSLGQGLEFLIYFQGNSAPDKSGLPSDRFSAERTGGSVSTLTIQRTQQEDSAVYLCASSLRGGFADTQYFGPGTRLTVL.

Only one count was recorded for this clone. The chain employs TRBV11-3 and TRBJ2-6; D gene ambiguous. V lost 9 bases and J 2 bases, leaving 8 bases between the germline ends. This CDR3 has 13 amino acids. Looked up from germline, CDR1 is SGHNT and CDR2 is YENEEA. CDR3 loop: CASWQTGANVLTF. The CDR3 nucleotides are TGTGCCAGTTGGCAAACTGGGGCCAACGTCCTGACTTTC.

The chain employs TRBV9 and TRBJ1-3; 9 bases match TRBD1. V dropped 2 bases and J dropped 0; count of bases not matched to a gene: 9. The CDR3 runs to 18 residues. From germline, CDR1 is SGDLS and CDR2 YYNGEE. The CDR3 sequence is CASSVYPGQGGSGNTIYF. The CDR3 DNA reads TGTGCCAGCAGCGTCTACCCGGGACAGGGAGGCTCTGGAAACACCATATATTTT.

V and J are TRBV5-4 and TRBJ2-7; the match to TRBD1 covers 7 bases. Unmatched junction bases numbered 3, after V lost 4 bases and J lost 2 bases. This CDR3 is built from 13 residues. Looked up from germline, CDR1 is SGHNT and CDR2 is YYREEE (reference sequence). DNA of the CDR3: TGTGCCAGCAGCCCGGGACAGACCTACGAGCAGTACTTC. Amino acid sequence: CASSPGQTYEQYF. Full variable domain (rest looked up from reference TRBV5-4 and TRBJ2-7): ETGVTQSPTHLIKTRGQQVTLRCSSQSGHNTVSWYQQALGQGPQFIFQYYREEENGRGNFPPRFSGLQFPNYSSELNVNALELDDSALYLCASSPGQTYEQYFGPGTRLTVT.

The chain links TRBV7-9 to TRBJ2-5; D remains ambiguous. CDR3 length equals 12 residues. The germline V gene has CDR1 SEHNR and CDR2 FQNEAQ (reference sequence). The V gene lost 5 bases and the J gene lost 4 bases, with 8 bases spanning the gap. Written as DNA, the CDR3 is TGTGCCAGCAGCCTCCTTGGAGAGACCCAGTACTTC. Its protein is CASSLLGETQYF.

J is TRBJ2-7 and V is TRBV5-6; D gene ambiguous. CDR1 SGHDT and CDR2 YYEEEE come from the germline V gene. Between the trimmed V and J ends, which lost 4 bases and 3 bases, there was a span of 14 bases. The length of the CDR3 is 14 residues. In DNA, the CDR3 is TGTGCCAGCAGCCTCGGTGGGGATCACTACGAGCAGTACTTC. It codes for CASSLGGDHYEQYF.

V gene TRBV6-1 combines with J gene TRBJ1-2; the D is unclear. The germline CDR1 and CDR2 sequences are MNHNS and SASEGT. The CDR3 is 13 amino acids. Trimming shortened V by 3 bases and J by 2 bases, and 7 bases separated the two germline ends. CDR3 sequence reads: CASSDQINYGYTF. The CDR3 nucleotides read TGTGCCAGCAGTGACCAGATCAACTATGGCTACACCTTC.

V and J are TRBV7-2 and TRBJ2-3; 12 nucleotides agree with TRBD2. The V gene's germline CDR1 is SGHTA and CDR2 FQGNSA. The CDR3 totals 16 residues. With 2 bases clipped from V and 4 bases from J, the junction kept 4 bases outside the gene matches. The chain's CDR3 is CASSLRTSGNADTQYF. The CDR3 bases are TGTGCCAGCAGCTTAAGGACTAGCGGGAACGCAGATACGCAGTATTTT.

This clone showed up just a few times. The V and J genes are TRBV7-9 and TRBJ1-1, with a possible D match to TRBD1 (6 bases). V was shortened by 6 bases and J by 1 base, with 9 bases between the two germline ends. This CDR3 is 13 amino acids long. Germline CDR1 and CDR2: SEHNR and FQNEAQ (reference sequence). CDR3 in amino acids: CASRQTGNTEAFF. Here the CDR3 DNA reads TGTGCCAGCAGGCAGACAGGGAACACTGAAGCTTTCTTT.

The chain links TRBV5-1 to TRBJ2-7; D gene unclear. The CDR3 spans 14 residues. Trimming cost V 3 bases and J 10 bases, with 20 bases left between them. Germline assignment: CDR1 SGHRS and CDR2 YFSETQ. The CDR3: CASSSDTTSYVQYF. CDR3 nucleotides: TGCGCCAGCAGCTCTGACACGACCTCCTACGTTCAGTACTTC.

This rearrangement joins TRBV7-9 to TRBJ2-7; TRBD2 might be the D (5 bases). V lost 5 bases to trimming and J lost 2 bases, with 7 bases between them. Per the germline V gene, CDR1 is SEHNR and CDR2 is FQNEAQ (reference sequence). The CDR3 loop spans 12 amino acids. The CDR3 coding sequence is TGTGCCAGCAGCCGAGGGACCTACGAGCAGTACTTC. It encodes CASSRGTYEQYF.

The chain combines TRBV5-1 with TRBJ1-5, with unresolved D. This CDR3 comprises 18 residues. V dropped 0 bases and J dropped 0 bases, with 16 bases sitting between them. Germline lookup yields CDR1 SGHRS and CDR2 YFSETQ. In DNA form, the CDR3 reads TGCGCCAGCAGCTTGGAGGTCAGCACCAGATATAGCAATCAGCCCCAGCATTTT. It encodes CASSLEVSTRYSNQPQHF.

The chain couples TRBV5-6 to TRBJ1-2; 7 nucleotides agree with TRBD1. V lost 4 bases, J lost 4 bases, and 4 bases stayed unmatched. Germline V lookup: CDR1 SGHDT, CDR2 YYEEEE. CDR3 size: 13 residues. The CDR3 is CASSRDSSYGYTF. DNA of the CDR3: TGTGCCAGCAGCCGGGACAGCAGCTATGGCTACACCTTC.

V usage is TRBV12-3 or TRBV12-4 and J usage is TRBJ1-4; D is unclear. V was cut by 2 bases and J by 10 bases, with 8 bases left in between. This CDR3 comprises 12 residues. CDR3 residues: CASSLLDGKLFF. The CDR3 nucleotides are TGTGCCAGCAGTTTATTGGACGGAAAACTGTTTTTT.

This clone was seen only once. The chain uses TRBV18 and TRBJ1-2; D may be TRBD1 (6 bases). Trimming removed 1 base from V and 2 bases from J, with 11 bases in between. The length of the CDR3 is 15 residues. Germline V lookup: CDR1 KGHSH, CDR2 LQKENI. The CDR3 bases are TGTGCCAGCTCACCACGGGGGGCCTCCAACTATGGCTACACCTTC. It encodes CASSPRGASNYGYTF.

The gene calls are TRBV14 and TRBJ1-2, with a tentative D call TRBD1 (5 bases). CDR1 is SGHDN and CDR2 is FVKESK in the germline V gene. This CDR3 is built from 16 residues. Trimming stripped 1 base from V and 5 bases from J, with 17 bases between. The CDR3 reads CASSQAAGGRAYGYTF. The CDR3 DNA sequence: TGTGCCAGCAGCCAAGCTGCGGGGGGTCGGGCATATGGCTACACCTTC.

The V and J genes are TRBV19 and TRBJ1-2; D not certain. V lost 5 bases and J lost 4, with 17 bases in between. Germline-derived CDR1 and CDR2 are LNHDA and SQIVND (reference sequence). This CDR3 region has 15 residues. The CDR3 DNA is TGTGCCAGTAGTCCGTGGAGGACGCTCTCCTATGGCTACACCTTC. As protein: CASSPWRTLSYGYTF.

The chain uses TRBV6-5 and TRBJ2-7; TRBD2 might be the D (6 bases). The CDR3 contains 13 residues. V was pared by 8 bases and J by 2 bases, with 13 bases between. Germline values: CDR1 MNHEY, CDR2 SVGAGI. The CDR3 spells CASSGTETYEQYF. CDR3 sequence (DNA): TGTGCCAGCTCCGGGACTGAGACCTACGAGCAGTACTTC.

This clone was found once. This chain connects TRBV2 to TRBJ2-1; no reliable D call. The length of the CDR3 is 15 residues. Germline CDR1 reads SNHLY; CDR2 reads FYNNEI. Trimming cost V 4 bases and J 0 bases, with 10 bases left between them. The DNA for the CDR3 is TGTGCCAGCAGTGGGCCGCTTAGCTCCTACAATGAGCAGTTCTTC. Encoded protein: CASSGPLSSYNEQFF.

This sequence joins TRBV7-9 and TRBJ2-2, with TRBD1 identical over 8 bases. Germline V gene data show CDR1 as SEHNR and CDR2 as FQNEAQ (reference sequence). V lost 0 bases to trimming and J lost 5 bases; unmatched junction nucleotides: 5. The CDR3 is 16 amino acids. In DNA form, the CDR3 reads TGTGCCAGCAGCTTAGCGGCCGGGACAGGAACCGGGGAGCTGTTTTTT. Translating gives CASSLAAGTGTGELFF.

V gene TRBV7-8 combines with J gene TRBJ1-2; TRBD1 matches 12 bases. The CDR3 has 13 amino acids. The J segment lost 8 bases and the V segment lost 5 bases, leaving 3 bases of the junction unmatched. From germline, CDR1 is SGHVS and CDR2 FQNEAQ. DNA for the CDR3: TGTGCCAGCAGCCGGGACAGGGGGCGAGGCTACACCTTC. It encodes CASSRDRGRGYTF.

This clone has only one observation. The chain couples TRBV6-5 to TRBJ1-1; D is unclear. Trimming removed 0 bases at V and 5 bases at J, with 13 bases between. Per the germline V gene, CDR1 is MNHEY and CDR2 is SVGAGI. CDR3 length equals 15 residues. CDR3 amino acids: CASSYSGIRGTEAFF. DNA for the CDR3: TGTGCCAGCAGTTACTCTGGGATCCGAGGGACTGAAGCTTTCTTT.

The chain is built from TRBV2 and TRBJ1-3; possibly TRBD1 for D (6 bases). V dropped 6 bases and J dropped 7 bases, with 22 bases sitting between them. The CDR3 has 16 residues. Germline V gives CDR1 SNHLY, CDR2 FYNNEI. CDR3 sequence: CASRASLKTGSNTIYF. In DNA, the CDR3 is TGTGCCAGCAGGGCATCACTCAAGACAGGTTCCAACACCATATATTTT.